The present T cell receptor beta chain was sequenced within a study of blood T cell repertoires in COVID-19. Some clones are missing from TCRdb's copy, which holds only in-frame ones; the method was immunoSEQ multiplex PCR. The data show 88,000 or so clones, with about 76% seen just once and approximately 25% held by the top ten. CDR1 is LNHNV, CDR2 YYDKDF, per germline (reference sequence). With 1 base clipped from V and 4 bases from J, the junction kept 6 bases outside the gene matches. CDR3 length equals 16 residues. The TCR sequence derives from a human donor in a cohort sampled during active COVID-19. The sequenced sample consisted of peripheral blood. The rearrangement links TRBV15 to TRBJ2-7; 11 nucleotides align to TRBD2. The CDR3 DNA follows: TGTGCCACCAGCAGAGCTACTAGCGGGAGCGGGTACGAGCAGTACTTC. Protein: CATSRATSGSGYEQYF.